Here is one TCR beta chain with its context. The assay was immunoSEQ multiplex PCR, and TCRdb's table has in-frame clones only and misses some. The sample yields under 110,000 clones, 70% to 80% seen once. The data were obtained in a study of blood T cell repertoires in COVID-19. Sequencing input: peripheral blood. The TCR comes from an elderly man with COVID-19, enrolled during active disease.

The CDR3 DNA follows: TGTGCCAGCAGTCTGACCTGGGGCAGGGGACCTGAAAAACTGTTTTTT. It specifies CASSLTWGRGPEKLFF. This chain uses TRBV27 with TRBJ1-4; D possibly corresponds to TRBD1 (6 bases). Trimming removed 5 bases at V and 7 bases at J, with 20 bases between. In germline, CDR1 is MNHEY, CDR2 SMNVEV (reference sequence). The CDR3 has 16 amino acids.